This T cell receptor beta chain was identified during a study of identical twins. The germline CDR1 and CDR2 sequences are MNHEY and SVGEGT. V lost 7 bases and J lost 8; bases outside the gene matches: 12. This CDR3 comprises 15 residues. Via MiXCR, TCRdb re-called the 5' RACE reads, giving one row per CDR3 protein. The table shows roughly 690,000 distinct CDR3 sequences, with around 20% occurring only once. These data were likewise used in another study, on T cells expressing NK-cell markers. That report notes: Also leading the CD3+CD56-NKG2C+ fraction in a handful of donors were these clonotypes.

Material for sequencing was PBMCs. The V and J genes are TRBV6-2 or TRBV6-3 and TRBJ2-1, with TRBD1 matching 9 bases. The clonotype comes from a woman under 30 in good health. As DNA, the CDR3 is TGTGCCAGCACTCTGGGCGGGACAGGGTCGCATGAGCAGTTCTTC. Protein sequence: CASTLGGTGSHEQFF.